This T cell receptor (beta chain) was documented in a study of CD8+ T cells in alopecia areata. In the study overall: For 6 to 18 months, tofacitinib was taken, and 6 months off drug followed.

The germline CDR1 and CDR2 sequences are SNHLY and FYNNEI. This CDR3 spans 12 amino acids. V was shortened by 10 bases and J by 6 bases, with 13 bases between the two germline ends. Regarding treatment: oral pan-JAK inhibitor, 5-10 mg twice daily. The sequencing template was cDNA reverse transcribed from extracted RNA. Sequenced by immunoSEQ multiplex PCR; TCRdb stores in-frame clones only, minus some. The table shows 270,000 or so clones, with roughly 50% occurring only once. This clonotype was obtained from a human donor with alopecia areata. The chain joins TRBV2 to TRBJ2-1, with D perhaps assigned TRBD1 or TRBD2 (5 bases each). The sequenced sample was CD4+ T cells sorted from blood, obtained at week 24, from a patient treated with tofacitinib. The CDR3 loop reads CATAGTFNEQFF. Written as DNA, the CDR3 is TGTGCCACCGCCGGGACGTTCAATGAGCAGTTCTTC. Full variable domain (outside the CDR3, taken from reference TRBV2 and TRBJ2-1): EPEVTQTPSHQVTQMGQEVILRCVPISNHLYFYWYRQILGQKVEFLVSFYNNEISEKSEIFDDQFSVERPDGSNFTLKIRSTKLEDSAMYFCATAGTFNEQFFGPGTRLTVL.